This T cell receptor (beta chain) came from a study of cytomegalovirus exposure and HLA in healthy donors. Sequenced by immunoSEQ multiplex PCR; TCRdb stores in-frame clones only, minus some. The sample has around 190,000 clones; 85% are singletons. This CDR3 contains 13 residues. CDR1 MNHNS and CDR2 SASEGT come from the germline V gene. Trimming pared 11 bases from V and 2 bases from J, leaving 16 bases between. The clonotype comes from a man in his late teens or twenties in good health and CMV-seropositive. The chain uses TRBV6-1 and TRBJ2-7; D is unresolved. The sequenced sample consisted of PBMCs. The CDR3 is CALRPDEAYEQYF. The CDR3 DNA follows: TGTGCCCTAAGACCGGATGAGGCCTACGAGCAGTACTTC.